The rows below give T cell receptor beta chains drawn from one sample of a study of cytomegalovirus exposure and HLA in healthy donors. TCRdb's table, derived via immunoSEQ multiplex PCR, lists solely in-frame clones and lacks some. Here the sample spans approximately 150,000 clones, roughly 73% being singletons. Sample: PBMCs. The receptors stem from a man aged 35 to 55 in good health and CMV-seronegative. Both conserved end residues are part of each CDR3. Fields, in order: J gene, clone size, D gene, V gene, CDR3 length, CDR3 DNA, CDR3 protein. D genes are given only for firm matches. Rows give clone size only sometimes, using once, few, many, or a class for an expanded clone.

TRBJ2-7	.	TRBD1	TRBV6-1	16	TGTGCCAGCAGTGAAGCGGGGGGACAGGGAATCTACGAGCAGTACTTC	CASSEAGGQGIYEQYF
TRBJ1-4	.	.	TRBV7-2	15	TGTGCCAGCAGCTTAGGGCCAGGGGCGAGGGAAAAACTGTTTTTT	CASSLGPGAREKLFF
TRBJ1-1	.	.	TRBV6-6	15	TGTGCCAGCAGTTACTCGGGCTCGAGAAACACTGAAGCTTTCTTT	CASSYSGSRNTEAFF
TRBJ1-2	few	TRBD1	TRBV6-1	15	TGTGCCAGCAGTCCGCGGACAGGGTCGGACTATGGCTACACCTTC	CASSPRTGSDYGYTF
TRBJ2-5	.	.	TRBV5-8	14	TGTGCCAGCAGCTTGGAGCCCATTCTGGAGACCCAGTACTTC	CASSLEPILETQYF
TRBJ1-2	.	.	TRBV4-3	13	TGCGCCAGCAGCCAAGGGAGTAATCGTGGCTACACCTTC	CASSQGSNRGYTF
TRBJ2-2	.	.	TRBV5-1	15	TGCGCCAGCAGCTTGAGGGGGATGAACACCGGGGAGCTGTTTTTT	CASSLRGMNTGELFF
TRBJ2-3	many	.	TRBV5-1	12	TGCGCCAGCAGCTCTAGCACAGATACGCAGTATTTT	CASSSSTDTQYF
TRBJ2-7	.	TRBD1	TRBV23-1	14	TGCGCCAGCATGGTGGGACAGGGGTTCTACGAGCAGTACTTC	CASMVGQGFYEQYF
TRBJ2-1	.	TRBD2	TRBV5-4	15	TGTGCCAGCAGCCCTAGCGGGGGGGATTACAATGAGCAGTTCTTC	CASSPSGGDYNEQFF
TRBJ2-1	.	.	TRBV5-1	14	TGCGCCAGCAGCCCTCCCAGCTCCTACAATGAGCAGTTCTTC	CASSPPSSYNEQFF
TRBJ2-7	few	.	TRBV27	14	TGTGCCAGCAGTGGGGGGTGGGGAACCTACGAGCAGTACTTC	CASSGGWGTYEQYF
TRBJ1-2	.	.	TRBV10-2	12	TGCGCCAGCAGTGAAACCCTTCGGGGCTACACCTTC	CASSETLRGYTF
TRBJ1-1	.	TRBD1	TRBV9	13	TGTGCCAGCAGCCAAATAGCCACAGGGGGGGCTTTCTTT	CASSQIATGGAFF
TRBJ2-1	few	TRBD1	TRBV4-3	16	TGCGCCAGCAGCCAAGAGGGACAGGGACTTTACAATGAGCAGTTCTTC	CASSQEGQGLYNEQFF
TRBJ1-2	.	TRBD1	TRBV7-2	13	TGTGCCAGCAGCTTCAGGGGGTGGGTTGGCTACACCTTC	CASSFRGWVGYTF
TRBJ2-1	.	TRBD2	TRBV9	18	TGTGCCAGCAGCAAAAACCTCTCCTACTTGCGGGGGGGGAGTGAGCAGTTCTTC	CASSKNLSYLRGGSEQFF
TRBJ2-5	.	.	TRBV19	16	TGTGCCAGTAGTATTGACGAGACAGGGAGGCAAGAGACCCAGTACTTC	CASSIDETGRQETQYF
TRBJ2-1	.	TRBD2	TRBV12-5	16	TGTGCTAGTGGTTTCTCACGAACTAGCGAGATCAATGAGCAGTTCTTC	CASGFSRTSEINEQFF
TRBJ2-1	.	TRBD1	TRBV25-1	17	TGTGCCAGCACTAGGGTAATACAGGGGTTGGGCGGGAATGAGCAGTTCTTC	CASTRVIQGLGGNEQFF
TRBJ1-1	.	.	TRBV19	13	TGTGCCAGTAGTATAGGATCGAGAGGGGAAGCTTTCTTT	CASSIGSRGEAFF
TRBJ1-1	.	.	TRBV5-1	15	TGCGCCAGCAGCTTGGTGCCCGGGGGTGACACTGAAGCTTTCTTT	CASSLVPGGDTEAFF
TRBJ2-2	.	TRBD1	TRBV11-2	16	TGTGCCAGCAGCTTAGATCGGGACAGGGGGACCGGGGAGCTGTTTTTT	CASSLDRDRGTGELFF
TRBJ1-2	.	.	TRBV9	13	TGTGCCAGCAGCCAGGACGCGGCGGGAGGCTACACCTTC	CASSQDAAGGYTF
TRBJ2-3	.	.	TRBV28	15	TGTGCCAGCAATACCCAGGGGTTCTTCACAGATACGCAGTATTTT	CASNTQGFFTDTQYF
TRBJ1-3	few	.	TRBV6-5	16	TGTGCCAGCAGTTATCTTTCGGGATACTCTGGAAACACCATATATTTT	CASSYLSGYSGNTIYF
TRBJ1-4	.	.	TRBV7-9	16	TGTGCCAGCAGCTTAGTCTCAGGACAGACAAATGAAAAACTGTTTTTT	CASSLVSGQTNEKLFF
TRBJ2-3	.	TRBD2	TRBV4-3	18	TGCGCCAGCAGCCAAAAGCACTCGGGGGGGCGAAGCACAGATACGCAGTATTTT	CASSQKHSGGRSTDTQYF
TRBJ1-1	few	TRBD1	TRBV7-2	14	TGTGCCAGCAGCTTTCACAGGGGGGGTACTGAAGCTTTCTTT	CASSFHRGGTEAFF
TRBJ1-1	.	TRBD1	TRBV7-2	14	TGTGCCAGCAGCACGACAGGGGGCTCGAATGAAGCTTTCTTT	CASSTTGGSNEAFF
TRBJ1-5	.	TRBD1	TRBV2	14	TGTGCCAGCAGCGCGACAGGGGGCACACAGCCCCAGCATTTT	CASSATGGTQPQHF
TRBJ1-1	.	.	TRBV7-9	14	TGTGCCAGCAGCGCTAGGGGATTGAACACTGAAGCTTTCTTT	CASSARGLNTEAFF
TRBJ2-1	.	TRBD2	TRBV5-6	15	TGTGCCAGCACCCCCGGGGTAGCGGGGGGAAGTGAGCAGTTCTTC	CASTPGVAGGSEQFF
TRBJ1-1	.	.	TRBV11-2	15	TGTGCCAGCAGCTTTACCCCGGGGGGGGGAACTGAAGCTTTCTTT	CASSFTPGGGTEAFF
TRBJ2-7	.	TRBD2	TRBV30	13	TGTGCCGGTAAGCGGGGGCGCGCCTACGAGCAGTACTTC	CAGKRGRAYEQYF
TRBJ1-2	few	.	TRBV4-1	15	TGCGCCAGCAGCCCCCCCCCGGAGGGCGACTATGGCTACACCTTC	CASSPPPEGDYGYTF
TRBJ2-3	once	.	TRBV30	13	TGTGCCTGGGGAAGGTACAGTACAGATACGCAGTATTTT	CAWGRYSTDTQYF
TRBJ2-1	.	.	TRBV2	12	TGTGCCAGCAGCCGTAACGGGGATGAGCAGTTCTTC	CASSRNGDEQFF
TRBJ2-7	.	TRBD1	TRBV7-3	15	TGTGCCAGCAGGACCGCCGGGACAGGGGGCAACGAGCAGTACTTC	CASRTAGTGGNEQYF
TRBJ1-6	.	.	TRBV7-3	14	TGTGCCAGCAGCCCTCAGGGTTATAATTCACCCCTCCACTTT	CASSPQGYNSPLHF